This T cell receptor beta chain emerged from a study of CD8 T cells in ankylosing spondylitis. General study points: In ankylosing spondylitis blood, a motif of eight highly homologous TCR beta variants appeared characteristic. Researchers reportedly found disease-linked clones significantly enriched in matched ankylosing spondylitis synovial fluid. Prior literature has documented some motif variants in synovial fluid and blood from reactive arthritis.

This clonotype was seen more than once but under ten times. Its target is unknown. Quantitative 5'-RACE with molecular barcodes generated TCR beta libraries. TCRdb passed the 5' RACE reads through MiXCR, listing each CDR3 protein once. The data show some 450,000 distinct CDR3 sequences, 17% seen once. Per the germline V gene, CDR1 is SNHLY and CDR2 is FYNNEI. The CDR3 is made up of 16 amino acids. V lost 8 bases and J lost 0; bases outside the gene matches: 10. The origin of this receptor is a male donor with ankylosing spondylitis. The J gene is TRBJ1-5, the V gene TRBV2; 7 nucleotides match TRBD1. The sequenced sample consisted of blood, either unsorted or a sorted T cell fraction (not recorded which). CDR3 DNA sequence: TGTGCCAGCGGCAGACAGGGACTTTATAGCAATCAGCCCCAGCATTTT. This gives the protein CASGRQGLYSNQPQHF.